This T cell receptor (beta chain) is drawn from a study of blood T cell repertoires in COVID-19. On the study more broadly: Donors in the United States, Italy and Spain gave samples during acute or convalescent COVID-19. The analysed material was cDNA or gDNA that came from T cells, B-cell-depleted T cells, or PBMCs.

In the authors' workflow: Scientists estimated how many nucleated cells there were by amplifying reference gene primers. Sequenced by immunoSEQ multiplex PCR; TCRdb stores in-frame clones only, minus some. The V and J calls and the clone size are those of that table, but D and trimming were determined from the DNA. The sample contains 100,000 to 150,000 clones, approximately 88% of which appear only once. CDR3 length: 14 amino acids. CDR1 and CDR2 (germline): KGHDR, SFDVKD. V lost 4 bases to trimming and J lost 10 bases; unmatched junction nucleotides: 6. The V gene is TRBV24-1, the J gene TRBJ1-1; TRBD1 matches at 12 bases. The source is a woman older than 75 with acute or convalescent COVID-19. The source material was peripheral blood. CDR3 amino acids: CATSEGDRGRGAFF. Here the CDR3 DNA reads TGTGCCACCAGTGAGGGGGACAGGGGGCGCGGAGCTTTCTTT.